This T cell receptor beta chain was sequenced in a study of blood T cell repertoires in COVID-19. About the research overall: Whether acute or convalescent, the COVID-19 samples came from the United States, Italy and Spain. Nucleic acid was either cDNA or gDNA, and it came from T cells, B-cell-depleted T cells, or PBMCs.

Germline-derived CDR1 and CDR2 are SGHRS and YFSETQ. Germline trimming cut 2 bases from V and 4 bases from J; bases unmatched to any gene: 3. The CDR3 loop spans 14 amino acids. The repertoire was sequenced with immunoSEQ multiplex PCR; TCRdb's copy has only in-frame clones and lacks some. The repertoire holds about 72,000 clones, with around 93% as singletons. The specimen was peripheral blood. This clonotype was sampled from a woman aged 55-75 years with active COVID-19. The gene calls are TRBV5-1 and TRBJ2-3, with TRBD1 matching over 8 bases. CDR3 residues: CASSFGQGSDTQYF. The CDR3 coding sequence is TGCGCCAGCAGCTTTGGACAGGGTTCAGATACGCAGTATTTT.